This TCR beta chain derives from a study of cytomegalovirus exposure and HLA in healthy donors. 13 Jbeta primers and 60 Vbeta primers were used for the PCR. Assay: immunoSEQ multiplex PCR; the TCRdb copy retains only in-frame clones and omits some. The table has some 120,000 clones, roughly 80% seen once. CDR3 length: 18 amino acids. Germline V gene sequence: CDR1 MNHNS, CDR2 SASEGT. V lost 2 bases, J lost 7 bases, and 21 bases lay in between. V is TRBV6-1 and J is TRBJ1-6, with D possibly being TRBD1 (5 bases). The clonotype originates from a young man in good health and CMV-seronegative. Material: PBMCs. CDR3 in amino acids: CASSEKAWAGRYNSPLHF. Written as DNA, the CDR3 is TGTGCCAGCAGTGAAAAAGCTTGGGCAGGGCGGTACAATTCACCCCTCCACTTT.